The clone carrying this TCR beta chain was seen repeatedly, ten times or more. The antigen remains unidentified. The record originates from a study of Graves' ophthalmopathy and Graves' hyperthyroidism. Study observations and caveats: Most thyroid clonotypes expanded beyond 0.001 frequency were also found in blood. The study's model predicted ophthalmopathy progression at approximately 71% sensitivity and 72% to 85% specificity.

From RNA, the CDR3 regions of TCR beta chains were amplified and sequenced. Second-round multiplex PCR came after a first-round RT-PCR that employed HTBI primers. TCRdb analysed the multiplex PCR reads with MiXCR anew, one entry per CDR3 protein. The sample has around 1.1 million distinct CDR3 sequences; about two fifths are singletons. The sequencing sample was made of peripheral blood or thyroid tissue (not recorded which). The TCR sequence derives from an adult man with Graves' hyperthyroidism.

The CDR3 DNA follows: TGTGCCAGCAGCGAGAGCAGGGTAATGTGGACTGAAGCTTTCTTT. Its translation is CASSESRVMWTEAFF. The chain joins TRBV7-9 to TRBJ1-1, with a tentative D call TRBD1 (5 bases). CDR3 length equals 15 residues. Germline CDR1 SEHNR, CDR2 FQNEAQ (reference sequence). Trimming pared 5 bases from V and 5 bases from J, leaving 18 bases between.